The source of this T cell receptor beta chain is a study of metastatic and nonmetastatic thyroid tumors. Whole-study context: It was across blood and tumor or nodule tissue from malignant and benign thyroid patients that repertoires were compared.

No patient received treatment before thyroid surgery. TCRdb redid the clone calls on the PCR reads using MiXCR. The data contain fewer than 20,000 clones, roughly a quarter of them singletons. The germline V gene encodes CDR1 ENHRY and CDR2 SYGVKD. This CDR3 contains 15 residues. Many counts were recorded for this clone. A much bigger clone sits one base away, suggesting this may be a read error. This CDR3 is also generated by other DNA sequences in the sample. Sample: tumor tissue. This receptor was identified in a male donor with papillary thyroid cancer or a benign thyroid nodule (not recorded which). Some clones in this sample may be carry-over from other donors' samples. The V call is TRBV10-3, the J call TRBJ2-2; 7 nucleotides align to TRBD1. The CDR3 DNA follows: TGCGCCATCAGACCGGGACAGCCCTACACCGGGGAGCTGTTTTTT. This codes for CAIRPGQPYTGELFF.